This TCR beta chain appears in the sequencing data of a study of cytomegalovirus exposure and HLA in healthy donors. Germline V lookup: CDR1 KGHSH, CDR2 LQKENI. The CDR3 runs 16 residues. The trim removed 0 bases at V and 7 bases at J, leaving 5 bases unmatched. Produced via immunoSEQ multiplex PCR; TCRdb's table is partial and in-frame only. This sample has about 130,000 clones, with 89% found just once. The chain is built from TRBV18 and TRBJ1-6, with 8 nucleotides matching TRBD1. The specimen was PBMCs. This clonotype was obtained from a woman between 18 and 29 years old in good health and CMV-seronegative. CDR3 sequence reads: CASSPPNQGANSPLHF. CDR3 in DNA: TGTGCCAGCTCACCACCCAACCAGGGGGCGAATTCACCCCTCCACTTT. Full variable domain (remainder filled in from reference TRBV18 and TRBJ1-6): NAGVMQNPRHLVRRRGQEARLRCSPMKGHSHVYWYRQLPEEGLKFMVYLQKENIIDESGMPKERFSAEFPKEGPSILRIQQVVRGDSAAYFCASSPPNQGANSPLHFGNGTRLTVT.